Presented here are 2 T cell receptor beta chains from one specimen sequenced in a study of CD8+CD57+ T cells in acquired aplastic anemia. For CDR3 and TCR beta VDJ profiling, genomic DNA was the template used. TCRdb re-called the reads with MiXCR, one entry per CDR3 protein. The sample carries about 270,000 distinct CDR3 sequences, approximately 55% recorded once. Sequencing was carried out using sorted CD4+, CD8+, or CD8+CD57+ T cells (not recorded which) from PBMCs. Receptor source: a human donor with severe aplastic anemia or a healthy control (not recorded which).

This clonotype was picked up many times. J is TRBJ1-6 and V is TRBV7-9; D possibly corresponds to TRBD1 (6 bases). Deletions cut 2 bases from V and 7 bases from J, with 12 bases between. The CDR3 is 15 residues long. CDR1 and CDR2 (germline): SEHNR, FQNEAQ (reference sequence). CDR3 in DNA: TGTGCCAGCAGCTTAACGGGGGGGCTAAATTCACCCCTCCACTTT. Encoded protein: CASSLTGGLNSPLHF.

V is TRBV29-1 and J is TRBJ1-5; 9 bases map to TRBD1. V gave up 4 bases and J gave up 7 bases; unmatched junction bases: 11. The germline V gene has CDR1 SQVTM and CDR2 ANQGSEA. The CDR3 runs 15 residues. CDR3 DNA sequence: TGCAGCGTTGCAGACCCGGGACAGGGTGGGCAGCCCCAGCATTTT. Translation: CSVADPGQGGQPQHF.